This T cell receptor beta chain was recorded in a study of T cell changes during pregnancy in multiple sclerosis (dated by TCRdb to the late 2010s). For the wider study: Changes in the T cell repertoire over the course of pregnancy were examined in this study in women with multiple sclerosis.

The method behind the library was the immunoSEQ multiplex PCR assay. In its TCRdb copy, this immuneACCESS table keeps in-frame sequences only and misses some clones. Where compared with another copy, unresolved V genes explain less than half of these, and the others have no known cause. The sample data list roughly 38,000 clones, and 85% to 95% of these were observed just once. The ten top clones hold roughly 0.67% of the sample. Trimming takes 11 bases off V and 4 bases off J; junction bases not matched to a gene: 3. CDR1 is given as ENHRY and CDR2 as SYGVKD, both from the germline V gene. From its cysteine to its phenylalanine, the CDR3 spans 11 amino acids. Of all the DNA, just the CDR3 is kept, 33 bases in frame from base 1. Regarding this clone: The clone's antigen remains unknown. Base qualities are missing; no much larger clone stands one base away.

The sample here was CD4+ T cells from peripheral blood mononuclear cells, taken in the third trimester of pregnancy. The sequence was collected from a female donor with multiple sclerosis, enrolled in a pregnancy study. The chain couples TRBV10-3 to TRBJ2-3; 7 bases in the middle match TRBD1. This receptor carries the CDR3 CASTGSDTQYF. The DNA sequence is TGTGCCTCGACAGGGTCAGATACGCAGTATTTT.